These T cell receptor beta chains were read from a single sample in a study of T cells in localized non-small cell lung cancer. Clones were sequenced by immunoSEQ multiplex PCR, and TCRdb holds only the in-frame ones, with some missing. This sample yields around 35,000 clones, of which roughly 89% are seen a single time; 7% to 7.5% belongs to the top ten. The input for sequencing was peripheral blood, taken before any cancer treatment. These TCRs come from a woman aged 40-69 years with stage I lung adenocarcinoma. Both conserved end residues are part of each CDR3. A D gene is named only where the DNA matches it firmly. A clone size is listed for some rows: how often the clone was seen (once, few, many), or a class if it is expanded.

TRBJ2-3,-,TRBV6-5,-,CASSHRDTDTQYF,TGTGCCAGCAGCCACAGGGACACAGATACGCAGTATTTT
TRBJ1-1,-,TRBV10-2,-,CASSQGGGAFF,TGCGCCAGTTCGCAGGGCGGGGGAGCTTTCTTT
TRBJ2-5,TRBD2,TRBV2,-,CASNQRGGRETQYF,TGTGCCAGCAATCAGCGGGGGGGCAGGGAGACCCAGTACTTC
TRBJ2-3,TRBD2,TRBV27,-,CASSRKRGLTDTQYF,TGTGCCAGCAGTAGGAAGCGGGGGCTCACAGATACGCAGTATTTT
TRBJ2-4,TRBD1,TRBV7-8,-,CASSFRDRENIQYF,TGTGCCAGCAGCTTCCGGGACAGGGAAAACATTCAGTACTTC
TRBJ2-1,-,TRBV6-1,-,CASSRGGDEQFF,TGTGCCAGCAGCCGTGGGGGAGATGAGCAGTTCTTC
TRBJ1-5,-,TRBV4-1,medium-sized,CASSQEIGGENQPQHF,TGCGCCAGCAGCCAAGAGATAGGTGGTGAGAATCAGCCCCAGCATTTT
TRBJ2-7,-,TRBV5-8,-,CASSRAFGQYF,TGTGCCAGCAGCCGTGCATTCGGGCAGTACTTC
TRBJ2-2,-,TRBV14,-,CASSRDTGAINTGELFF,TGTGCCAGCAGCCGCGACACGGGGGCGATAAACACCGGGGAGCTGTTTTTT
TRBJ2-1,-,TRBV4-3,-,CASSKRWGSSYNEQFF,TGCGCCAGCAGCAAGAGATGGGGAAGCTCCTACAATGAGCAGTTCTTC
TRBJ2-2,-,TRBV14,-,CASSPYTTGELFF,TGTGCCAGCAGCCCCTATACTACCGGGGAGCTGTTTTTT
TRBJ2-1,-,TRBV7-2,-,CASSLERRGEQFF,TGTGCCAGCAGCTTAGAACGGCGCGGGGAGCAGTTCTTC
TRBJ2-3,-,TRBV4-2,-,CASSPDGDTQYF,TGTGCCAGCAGCCCCGATGGAGATACGCAGTATTTT
TRBJ2-5,-,TRBV11-2,-,CASSYTVEETQYF,TGTGCCAGCAGCTATACAGTAGAAGAGACCCAGTACTTC
TRBJ1-6,TRBD1,TRBV19,-,CASRTDRDTLHF,TGTGCCAGTAGAACAGACAGGGACACCCTCCACTTT
TRBJ2-7,TRBD1,TRBV29-1,-,CSVAPGTGSHEQYF,TGCAGCGTGGCCCCCGGGACAGGGTCCCACGAGCAGTACTTC
TRBJ2-7,TRBD1,TRBV5-4,once,CASSFTPGTGTYEQYF,TGTGCCAGCAGTTTCACACCCGGGACAGGGACCTACGAGCAGTACTTC
TRBJ1-1,-,TRBV7-2,-,CASSLAGKLAEAFF,TGTGCCAGCAGCTTAGCAGGGAAACTCGCTGAAGCTTTCTTT
TRBJ1-5,-,TRBV2,-,CASTLWVGDQPQHF,TGTGCCAGCACGTTGTGGGTAGGGGATCAGCCCCAGCATTTT
TRBJ2-7,-,TRBV10-2,-,CASTQSSYEQYF,TGCGCCAGCACCCAGAGCTCCTACGAGCAGTACTTC
TRBJ1-1,-,TRBV28,-,CASSSIRPDQANTEAFF,TGTGCCAGCAGTTCCATCCGACCAGACCAGGCGAACACTGAAGCTTTCTTT
TRBJ2-4,-,TRBV7-8,once,CASRGLGENIQYF,TGTGCCAGCCGAGGGTTGGGGGAAAACATTCAGTACTTC
TRBJ2-5,TRBD2,TRBV30,-,CAAGEETQYF,TGTGCCGCGGGGGAAGAGACCCAGTACTTC
TRBJ1-2,TRBD1,TRBV6-6,few,CASLTRDRPHGYTF,TGTGCCAGCTTAACCCGGGACAGGCCCCATGGCTACACCTTC
TRBJ1-5,TRBD1,TRBV5-6,-,CASSLMTGALGGNQPQHF,TGTGCCAGCAGCTTGATGACAGGGGCTCTCGGGGGCAATCAGCCCCAGCATTTT
TRBJ1-4,-,TRBV5-4,once,CASSFRSGGTNEKLFF,TGTGCCAGCAGCTTTCGGTCGGGGGGGACTAATGAAAAACTGTTTTTT
TRBJ1-1,-,TRBV9,-,CASSVLGEAEAFF,TGTGCCAGCAGCGTTTTGGGGGAAGCTGAAGCTTTCTTT
TRBJ1-1,-,TRBV11-3,-,CASSLNEAMLAFF,TGTGCCAGCAGCTTAAATGAGGCGATGCTGGCTTTCTTT
TRBJ1-2,-,TRBV16,-,CASSQSPLAGYTF,TGTGCCAGCAGCCAATCTCCCCTGGCAGGCTACACCTTC
TRBJ2-7,TRBD1,TRBV5-4,-,CASSLETGYEQYF,TGTGCCAGCAGCTTGGAGACAGGGTACGAGCAGTACTTC
TRBJ2-7,-,TRBV5-1,-,CASSVYRDSEQYF,TGCGCCAGCAGCGTGTACAGGGATTCTGAGCAGTACTTC
TRBJ2-6,TRBD1,TRBV5-1,-,CASRQTGDANVLTF,TGCGCCAGCCGCCAGACAGGGGACGCCAACGTCCTGACTTTC
TRBJ2-2,-,TRBV30,-,CACLLSGGNTGELFF,TGTGCCTGTCTTCTGTCCGGGGGGAACACCGGGGAGCTGTTTTTT
TRBJ1-1,-,TRBV30,-,CAWRGGRLNTEAFF,TGTGCCTGGAGGGGGGGCCGTCTGAACACTGAAGCTTTCTTT
TRBJ1-5,TRBD1,TRBV2,once,CASSGGTGAQPQHF,TGTGCCAGCAGCGGAGGGACAGGGGCCCAGCCCCAGCATTTT
TRBJ2-3,-,TRBV4-2,-,CASSQEGGGGRVQYF,TGTGCCAGCAGCCAAGAAGGGGGGGGTGGTCGGGTGCAGTATTTT
TRBJ2-5,TRBD1,TRBV2,once,CASSGDRGVIETQYF,TGTGCCAGCAGTGGGGACAGGGGCGTTATTGAGACCCAGTACTTC
TRBJ2-7,TRBD2,TRBV4-1,-,CASSQGRGASYEQYF,TGCGCCAGCAGCCAAGGGCGGGGGGCCTCCTACGAGCAGTACTTC
TRBJ1-3,-,TRBV19,once,CASSIYPSGNTIYF,TGTGCCAGTAGTATTTACCCCTCTGGAAACACCATATATTTT
TRBJ2-1,TRBD1,TRBV6-5,once,CASRFARQGVYEQFF,TGTGCCAGCCGCTTCGCCCGACAGGGGGTGTATGAGCAGTTCTTC
TRBJ2-3,-,TRBV12-5,-,CASGLLTGPDTQYF,TGTGCTAGTGGTTTGTTAACAGGGCCAGATACGCAGTATTTT
TRBJ2-7,-,TRBV11-2,once,CASSLPGSSYEQYF,TGTGCCAGCAGCCTACCAGGGAGCTCCTACGAGCAGTACTTC
TRBJ1-1,-,TRBV2,-,CASSFRPEQAFF,TGTGCCAGCAGTTTCCGGCCGGAGCAAGCTTTCTTT
TRBJ1-1,TRBD1,TRBV10-2,-,CASSDPGGTGEAFF,TGCGCCAGCAGTGACCCGGGGGGGACAGGGGAAGCTTTCTTT
TRBJ1-5,TRBD1,TRBV7-9,few,CASSRTGGDFQPQHF,TGTGCCAGCAGCAGGACAGGGGGCGATTTCCAGCCCCAGCATTTT